Listed below are T cell receptor beta chains from one sample, sequenced in a study of shared clonotypes between healthy human individuals. Here immunoSEQ multiplex PCR was the method, and the copy in TCRdb shows in-frame clones only, minus some. This sample has about 1,500,000 clones, with more than 95% found just once. Material: naive CD4+ T cells sorted from blood. These receptors originate from a man aged 25 to 45 in good health. The CDR3 runs from the conserved cysteine through the conserved F or W. The D gene is left open where the match is weak. Only part of the rows carry a size: once, few, many, or a class if the clone is expanded.

d_gene,j_gene,v_gene,abundance,CDR3nt,CDR3aa
.,TRBJ1-3,TRBV4-1,.,TGCGCCAGCAGCCAACACGGACTGCCTGGAAACACCATATATTTT,CASSQHGLPGNTIYF
TRBD2,TRBJ2-5,TRBV27,.,TGTGCCAGCAGGTTCCTCGGGGGGGCCCAGTACTTC,CASRFLGGAQYF
.,TRBJ2-5,TRBV9,.,TGTGCCAGCAGTGCGGATGATTCGTACCAAGAGACCCAGTACTTC,CASSADDSYQETQYF
TRBD1,TRBJ1-4,TRBV2,.,TGTGCCAGCAGCACCAACAGGGGGCTGGGGGAAAAACTGTTTTTT,CASSTNRGLGEKLFF
TRBD2,TRBJ2-7,TRBV27,.,TGTGCCAGCAGTTTTGGCGGGAGAATTCCCTACGAGCAGTACTTC,CASSFGGRIPYEQYF
.,TRBJ2-1,TRBV5-1,.,TGCGCCAGCAGCTTGCTACCCCGAGGGGATCCCTCCTACAATGAGCAGTTCTTC,CASSLLPRGDPSYNEQFF
.,TRBJ2-1,TRBV30,.,TGTGCCTGGAGTCCCTTCGATGAGCAGTTCTTC,CAWSPFDEQFF
TRBD2,TRBJ2-7,TRBV6-1,.,TGTGCCAGCAGGATGCTAGCGGGAGGGCGCAACGAGCAGTACTTC,CASRMLAGGRNEQYF
TRBD2,TRBJ2-1,TRBV27,.,TGTGCCAGCAGTTTCCCGGGACTAGCGAGCGAGCAGTTCTTC,CASSFPGLASEQFF
.,TRBJ2-1,TRBV9,.,TGTGCCAGCAGCCCAGCGGCGGGCGTCTACAATGAGCAGTTCTTC,CASSPAAGVYNEQFF
.,TRBJ1-1,TRBV6-1,.,TGTGCCAGCAGTGAAGTGTTGAACACTGAAGCTTTCTTT,CASSEVLNTEAFF
TRBD2,TRBJ2-7,TRBV14,.,TGTGCCAGCAGCCGAGGACTAGCGGGATTTGGTAACGAGCAGTACTTC,CASSRGLAGFGNEQYF
.,TRBJ2-2,TRBV2,.,TGTGCCAGCAGTGAAGCTGGGGGGAGCGGGGAGCTGTTTTTT,CASSEAGGSGELFF
TRBD2,TRBJ2-1,TRBV27,.,TGTGCCAGCAGGCTTTCCCCCGCGGGAGCATCGTCTGAGCAGTTCTTC,CASRLSPAGASSEQFF
TRBD1,TRBJ2-7,TRBV5-6,.,TGTGCCAGCAGCAGTATCAGGGGGCCGATCGACGAGCAGTACTTC,CASSSIRGPIDEQYF
.,TRBJ2-3,TRBV2,.,TGTGCCAGCAGTGAAAACCCCCGGGGCACAGATACGCAGTATTTT,CASSENPRGTDTQYF
TRBD1,TRBJ1-2,TRBV28,.,TGTGCCAGCAGCCCCCTGGACAGGGGATTCTATGGCTACACCTTC,CASSPLDRGFYGYTF
TRBD1,TRBJ2-1,TRBV30,.,TGTGCCTGGAGGTACAGGGGCGCATACAATGAGCAGTTCTTC,CAWRYRGAYNEQFF
.,TRBJ2-1,TRBV7-2,.,TGTGCCAGCAGCTTGACATTAATTAACAATGAGCAGTTCTTC,CASSLTLINNEQFF
.,TRBJ2-7,TRBV6-4,.,TGTGCCAGCAGTGTGGCTAGAGGGTACGAGCAGTACTTC,CASSVARGYEQYF
.,TRBJ1-3,TRBV4-3,.,TGCGCCAGCAGCCAAGAGGACAGTTCGCTCTCTGGAAACACCATATATTTT,CASSQEDSSLSGNTIYF
.,TRBJ1-5,TRBV5-5,.,TGTGCCAGCAGCTTTCTTCCTGGTGCAGGTGGCAATCAGCCCCAGCATTTT,CASSFLPGAGGNQPQHF
.,TRBJ1-1,TRBV5-6,.,TGTGCCAGCAGCTTGGTGGTCAGAAACACTGAAGCTTTCTTT,CASSLVVRNTEAFF
.,TRBJ1-4,TRBV11-3,.,TGTGCCAGCAGATCGCAGGGTTCGACTAATGAAAAACTGTTTTTT,CASRSQGSTNEKLFF
.,TRBJ1-1,TRBV5-1,.,TGCGCCAGCAGCCCTCAGGGCCCTGAAGCTTTCTTT,CASSPQGPEAFF
.,TRBJ2-1,TRBV6-1,.,TGTGCCAGCAGTGAAGGGCCGGGACCCCTTTACAATGAGCAGTTCTTC,CASSEGPGPLYNEQFF
.,TRBJ2-7,TRBV4-1,few,TGCGCCAGCAGCCCAGCACCGGGCGAGCAGTACTTC,CASSPAPGEQYF
.,TRBJ2-7,TRBV7-3,.,TGTGCCAGCAGCTCCCCGATCGAGCAGTACTTC,CASSSPIEQYF
.,TRBJ2-5,TRBV18,.,TGTGCCAGCTCACCGGCGGGCGGACAGCTAGGGACCCAGTACTTC,CASSPAGGQLGTQYF
.,TRBJ2-1,TRBV4-1,.,TGCGCCAGCAGCCAAGTTGCTTGGGGAAATGAGCAGTTCTTC,CASSQVAWGNEQFF
.,TRBJ1-1,TRBV5-1,.,TGCGCCAGCAGCGTCAGGGGAGGGAACACTGAAGCTTTCTTT,CASSVRGGNTEAFF
.,TRBJ1-5,TRBV18,.,TGTGCCAGCTCACCAGACAGCAATCAGCCCCAGCATTTT,CASSPDSNQPQHF
TRBD2,TRBJ2-3,TRBV27,.,TGTGCCAGCAGTGTGGGACTAGCGGGAGATACGCAGTATTTT,CASSVGLAGDTQYF
.,TRBJ1-1,TRBV28,once,TGTGCCAGCAGTATAAAGACAGGGAACACTGAAGCTTTCTTT,CASSIKTGNTEAFF
TRBD1,TRBJ2-5,TRBV6-5,.,TGTGCCAGCAGTTACTCCCCGACAGGGGGAGAGACCCAGTACTTC,CASSYSPTGGETQYF
.,TRBJ2-7,TRBV13,.,TGTGCCAGCAGCTTCCAATACGAGCAGTACTTC,CASSFQYEQYF
TRBD2,TRBJ2-7,TRBV27,.,TGTGCCAGCAGCGAAAGAGGGACTAGCGGGAGAGGCGAGCAGTACTTC,CASSERGTSGRGEQYF
TRBD2,TRBJ2-1,TRBV15,.,TGTGCCACCAGCGCAGCGGGAGATAAGAATGAGCAGTTCTTC,CATSAAGDKNEQFF
.,TRBJ1-1,TRBV7-2,.,TGTGCCAGCAGCTTAGCAGGTTTGAACACTGAAGCTTTCTTT,CASSLAGLNTEAFF
TRBD1,TRBJ1-2,TRBV19,.,TGTGCCACCACCCGGGGTCGTCCTCCGGGACAGGAGAACTATGGCTACACCTTC,CATTRGRPPGQENYGYTF
.,TRBJ2-3,TRBV28,.,TGTGCCAGCAGTCCTTCGGGATACACAGATACGCAGTATTTT,CASSPSGYTDTQYF
.,TRBJ2-2,TRBV10-3,.,TGTGCCATCAGTGAGCAACTACCCAACACCGGGGAGCTGTTTTTT,CAISEQLPNTGELFF
TRBD2,TRBJ2-2,TRBV2,once,TGTGGCGGGAGCAAGAACACCGGGGAGCTGTTTTTT,CGGSKNTGELFF
TRBD1,TRBJ2-7,TRBV5-1,.,TGCGCCAGCAGCCTCGATCGACAGGGGAGAGACGAGCAGTACTTC,CASSLDRQGRDEQYF
.,TRBJ2-3,TRBV19,.,TGTGCCAGTAGTATATGGGGATCGGGGACGTCCACAGATACGCAGTATTTT,CASSIWGSGTSTDTQYF
.,TRBJ1-2,TRBV27,.,TGTGCCAGCAGGGGGCCCACCGACCCCTATGGCTACACCTTC,CASRGPTDPYGYTF
.,TRBJ2-1,TRBV28,.,TGTGCCAGCACCACCGGGAGTGAGCAGTTCTTC,CASTTGSEQFF
.,TRBJ1-2,TRBV28,.,TGTGCCAGCAGTCCTCGAGGGGGGGGCGCGAGAGACTATGGCTACACCTTC,CASSPRGGGARDYGYTF
.,TRBJ2-3,TRBV30,.,TGTGCCTGGAGAGCAGAAGTGGTTAGCACAGATACGCAGTATTTT,CAWRAEVVSTDTQYF
TRBD2,TRBJ2-3,TRBV2,.,TGTGCCAGTAAGCTACGGACTAGCCGAGATACGCAGTATTTT,CASKLRTSRDTQYF
.,TRBJ2-7,TRBV6-1,.,TGTGCCAGCAGTGACAGGTACGAGCAGTACTTC,CASSDRYEQYF
.,TRBJ1-1,TRBV4-2,once,TGTGCCAGCAGCCAAGAGAGGTGGAACACTGAAGCTTTCTTT,CASSQERWNTEAFF